The sequence of this T cell receptor beta chain was determined in a study of regulatory T cells in long-lasting Graves disease (dated by TCRdb to 2020 to 2023). Broadly, across the study: Antithyroid drugs had been taken for less than 3 months by newly diagnosed Graves' disease patients. Patients with persistent Graves' disease were compared with patients with newly diagnosed Graves' disease using TCR sequencing and RNA sequencing of peripheral blood. TCR sequencing covered around 13 persistent and some 20 newly diagnosed Graves' disease patients, some 35 samples in total. The study took place in China and was registered as a clinical trial.

The sample's time point, from its label and the paper: newly diagnosed GD, antithyroid drugs for less than 3 months. For both TCR sequencing and RNA sequencing, RNA was extracted from PBMCs in TRIzol. The diagnosis of Graves' disease followed American Thyroid Association guidelines. Recruitment of patients was carried out at an endocrinology department in Xi'an, China. Each patient gave about 9.1 milliliters of peripheral blood, collected in an EDTA anticoagulant tube. PBMCs were isolated by Ficoll Paque Plus density gradient separation without further T cell sorting. An Agilent 2100 Bioanalyzer and agarose gel were used to check RNA quality, while a NanoDrop 2000 measured RNA concentration. To prepare the library, multiplex PCR was applied. Sequencer: Illumina HiSeq 4000. TCR beta libraries were built with iRepertoire HTBI primers and Arm-PCR amplification of CDR3 regions. PCR products were gel purified before sequencing. The paper's processing steps were these. Gene usage analysis of CDR3 amino acid clonotypes relied on the approximately 62 TRBV and fewer than 15 TRBJ segments identified across samples. COPE and FqMerger were used to merge filtered high-quality paired reads into contigs. BLAST was used to align contigs to IMGT TRBV, TRBD and TRBJ reference genes, and CDR3 was defined according to IMGT. Any clonotype with a frequency above 0.1% was classified as a highly expanded clone. Repertoire diversity was measured by Shannon entropy, and V-J evenness by the Gini coefficient. Clonotypes shared by more than one individual were considered public. TCRdb reworked the public reads: Q25 trimming with fastp, MiXCR clone assembly, productive beta chains retained. Every distinct CDR3 protein forms one entry, paired with its most common genes and DNA. The V and J calls were determined by TCRdb, not by the authors. The sample table records 250,000 to 400,000 distinct CDR3 sequences; over 15% of these occur just once. About 36% of the sample rests with the top ten.

Of note for this clonotype: The antigen it recognizes is unknown. Per-nucleotide qualities are absent, and no much larger clonotype sits a single base away.

V lost 4 bases and J lost 4 bases, and the count of bases not matched to a germline gene is 10. The CDR3 covers 16 residues, taking in both the cysteine and the phenylalanine. Only the CDR3 portion is preserved as DNA: 48 bases, with reading frame beginning at the first base. The germline V gene gives CDR1 as MDHEN and CDR2 as SYDVKM. The paper's findings and limits, for the study overall: Because the primary lesion, thyroid tissue, could not be accessed, the study looked at peripheral blood alone. Compared with newly diagnosed patients, persistent Graves' disease patients had lower TCR Shannon entropy and fewer highly expanded clones, which suggests clonal expansion. Only the TCR beta chain was sequenced and analyzed. Persistent disease showed preferential use of TRBV28, TRBJ1-2 and TRBJ2-5, whereas newly diagnosed disease favored TRBV20-1 and TRBJ2-1. As a limitation, the authors acknowledged that the small sample size may reduce accuracy. Patients with persistent disease shared more public clonotypes (under 3,000) than newly diagnosed patients did (approximately 1,000).

The source is a female donor with Graves disease. Source: peripheral blood mononuclear cells (PBMCs), taken at new diagnosis, from a patient treated with antithyroid drugs. Recombination connected TRBV28 to TRBJ2-4, with 7 bases matching TRBD2. The DNA sequence is given as TGTGCCAGCAGTTACCCACCGGGGACTATTAAAAACATTCAGTACTTC. This translates into CASSYPPGTIKNIQYF.